This T cell receptor beta chain was profiled in a study of CD8+ T cells in alopecia areata. Treatment here: oral pan-JAK inhibitor, 5-10 mg twice daily. Germline CDR1 and CDR2: GTSNPN and SVGIG (reference sequence). This CDR3 is built from 14 residues. Trimming cost V 0 bases and J 3 bases, with 12 bases left between them. RNA extraction and reverse transcription yielded cDNA as sequencing template. Data came from immunoSEQ multiplex PCR; TCRdb stores just in-frame clones and leaves some out. Here the sample spans just under 65,000 clones, around 45% being singletons. The receptor was derived from a human donor with alopecia areata. Sequenced here: CD8+ T cells sorted from blood, sampled at approximately week 36, from a patient treated with tofacitinib. This chain joins TRBV30 and TRBJ2-7; D not certain. CDR3 protein: CAWSVRRPGYEQYF. DNA for the CDR3: TGTGCCTGGAGTGTACGTCGGCCTGGCTACGAGCAGTACTTC.